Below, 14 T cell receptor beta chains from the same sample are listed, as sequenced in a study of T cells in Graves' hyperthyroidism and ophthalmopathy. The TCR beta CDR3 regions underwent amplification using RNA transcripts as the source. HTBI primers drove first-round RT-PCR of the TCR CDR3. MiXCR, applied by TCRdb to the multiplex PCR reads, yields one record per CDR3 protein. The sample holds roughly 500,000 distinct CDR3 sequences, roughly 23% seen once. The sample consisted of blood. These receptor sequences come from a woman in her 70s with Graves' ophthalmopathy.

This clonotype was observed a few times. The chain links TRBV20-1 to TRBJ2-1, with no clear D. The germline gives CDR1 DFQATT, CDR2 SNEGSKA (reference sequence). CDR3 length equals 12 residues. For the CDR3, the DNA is TGCACCGGTGTGTCCTCCTACAATGAGCAGTTCTTC. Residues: CTGVSSYNEQFF.

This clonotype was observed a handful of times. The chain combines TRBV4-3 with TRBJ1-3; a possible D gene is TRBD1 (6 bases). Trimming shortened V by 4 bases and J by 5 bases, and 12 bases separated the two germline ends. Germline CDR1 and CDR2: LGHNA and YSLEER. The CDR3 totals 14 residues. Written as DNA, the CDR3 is TGCGCCAGCAGCCTGGACAGCCAACGAAACACCATATATTTT. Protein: CASSLDSQRNTIYF.

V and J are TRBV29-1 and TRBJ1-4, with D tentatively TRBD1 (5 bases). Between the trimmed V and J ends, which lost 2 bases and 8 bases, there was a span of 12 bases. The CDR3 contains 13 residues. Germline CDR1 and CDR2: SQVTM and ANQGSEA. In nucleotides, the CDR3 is TGCAGCGTTGAAAATTTGGGGGGAGAAAAACTGTTTTTT. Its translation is CSVENLGGEKLFF. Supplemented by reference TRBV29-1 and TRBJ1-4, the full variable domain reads SAVISQKPSRDICQRGTSLTIQCQVDSQVTMMFWYRQQPGQSLTLIATANQGSEATYESGFVIDKFPISRPNLTFSTLTVSNMSPEDSSIYLCSVENLGGEKLFFGSGTQLSVL.

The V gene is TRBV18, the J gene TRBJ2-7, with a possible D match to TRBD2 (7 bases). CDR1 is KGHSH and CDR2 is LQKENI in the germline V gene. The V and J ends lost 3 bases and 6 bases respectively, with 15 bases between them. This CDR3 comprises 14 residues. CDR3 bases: TGTGCCAGCTCACCCCCCCCGAGGGGGGGCGAGCAGTACTTC. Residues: CASSPPPRGGEQYF. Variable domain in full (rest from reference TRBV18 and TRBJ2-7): NAGVMQNPRHLVRRRGQEARLRCSPMKGHSHVYWYRQLPEEGLKFMVYLQKENIIDESGMPKERFSAEFPKEGPSILRIQQVVRGDSAAYFCASSPPPRGGEQYFGPGTRLTVT.

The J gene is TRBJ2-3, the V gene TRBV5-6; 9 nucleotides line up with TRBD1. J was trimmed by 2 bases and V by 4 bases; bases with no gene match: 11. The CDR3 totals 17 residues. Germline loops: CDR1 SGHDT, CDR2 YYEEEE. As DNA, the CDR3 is TGTGCCAGCAGCGACTTCCCGGGGGACAGGGTCACAGATACGCAGTATTTT. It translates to CASSDFPGDRVTDTQYF.

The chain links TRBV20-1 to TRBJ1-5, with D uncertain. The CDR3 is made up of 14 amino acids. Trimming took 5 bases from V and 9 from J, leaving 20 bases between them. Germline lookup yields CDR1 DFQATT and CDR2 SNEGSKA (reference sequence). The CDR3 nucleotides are TGCAGTGCTCCCCCTACGGGGAACGGATCGCCCCAGCATTTT. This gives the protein CSAPPTGNGSPQHF.

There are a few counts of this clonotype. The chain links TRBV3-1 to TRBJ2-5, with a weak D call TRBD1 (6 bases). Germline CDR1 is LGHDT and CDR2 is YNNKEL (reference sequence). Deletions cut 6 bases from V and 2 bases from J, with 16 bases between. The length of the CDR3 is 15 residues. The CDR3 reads CASRGRGVRQETQYF. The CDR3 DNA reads TGTGCCAGCAGAGGCAGGGGAGTCCGGCAAGAGACCCAGTACTTC.

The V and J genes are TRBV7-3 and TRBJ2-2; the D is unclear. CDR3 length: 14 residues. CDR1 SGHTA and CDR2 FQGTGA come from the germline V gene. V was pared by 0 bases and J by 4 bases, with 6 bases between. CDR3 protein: CASSLTWGTGELFF. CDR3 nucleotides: TGTGCCAGCAGCTTAACGTGGGGCACCGGGGAGCTGTTTTTT.

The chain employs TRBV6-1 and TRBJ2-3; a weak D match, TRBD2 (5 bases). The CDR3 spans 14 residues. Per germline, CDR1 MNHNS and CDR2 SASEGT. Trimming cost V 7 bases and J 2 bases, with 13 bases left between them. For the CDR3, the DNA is TGTGCCAGCACCCAAACGGGAAACACAGATACGCAGTATTTT. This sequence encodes CASTQTGNTDTQYF.

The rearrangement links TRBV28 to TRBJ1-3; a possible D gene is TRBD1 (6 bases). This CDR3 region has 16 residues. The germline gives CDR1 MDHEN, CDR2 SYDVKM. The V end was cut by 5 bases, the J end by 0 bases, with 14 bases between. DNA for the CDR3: TGTGCCAGCAGTGGCCCAGGACAGATCTCTGGAAACACCATATATTTT. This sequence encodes CASSGPGQISGNTIYF. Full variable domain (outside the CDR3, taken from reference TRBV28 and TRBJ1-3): DVKVTQSSRYLVKRTGEKVFLECVQDMDHENMFWYRQDPGLGLRLIYFSYDVKMKEKGDIPEGYSVSREKKERFSLILESASTNQTSMYLCASSGPGQISGNTIYFGEGSWLTVV.

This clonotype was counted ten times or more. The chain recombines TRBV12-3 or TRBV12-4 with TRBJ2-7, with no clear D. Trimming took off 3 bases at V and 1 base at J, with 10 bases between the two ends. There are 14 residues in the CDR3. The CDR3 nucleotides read TGTGCCAGCAGTTTTGGGGAAGGGTCCTACGAGCAGTACTTC. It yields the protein CASSFGEGSYEQYF.

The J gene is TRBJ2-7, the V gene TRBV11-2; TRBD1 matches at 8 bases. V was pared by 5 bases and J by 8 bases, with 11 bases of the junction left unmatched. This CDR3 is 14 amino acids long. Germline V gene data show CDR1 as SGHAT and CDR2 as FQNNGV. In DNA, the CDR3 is TGTGCCAGCAGCCCCTCCGGGCAGGGGGCGAAGCAGTACTTC. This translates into CASSPSGQGAKQYF.

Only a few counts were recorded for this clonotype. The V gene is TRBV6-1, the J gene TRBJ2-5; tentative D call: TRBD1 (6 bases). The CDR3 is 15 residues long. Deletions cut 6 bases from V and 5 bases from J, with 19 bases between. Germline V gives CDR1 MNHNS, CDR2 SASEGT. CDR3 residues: CASRSGRGRFETQYF. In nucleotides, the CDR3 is TGTGCCAGCAGGAGCGGCAGGGGACGGTTTGAGACCCAGTACTTC.

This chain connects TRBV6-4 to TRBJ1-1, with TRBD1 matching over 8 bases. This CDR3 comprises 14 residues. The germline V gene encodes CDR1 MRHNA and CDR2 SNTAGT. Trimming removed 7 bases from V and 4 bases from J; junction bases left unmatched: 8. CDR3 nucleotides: TGTGCCAGCACGGACAGGGTCTCGGTCACTGAAGCTTTCTTT. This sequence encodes CASTDRVSVTEAFF.